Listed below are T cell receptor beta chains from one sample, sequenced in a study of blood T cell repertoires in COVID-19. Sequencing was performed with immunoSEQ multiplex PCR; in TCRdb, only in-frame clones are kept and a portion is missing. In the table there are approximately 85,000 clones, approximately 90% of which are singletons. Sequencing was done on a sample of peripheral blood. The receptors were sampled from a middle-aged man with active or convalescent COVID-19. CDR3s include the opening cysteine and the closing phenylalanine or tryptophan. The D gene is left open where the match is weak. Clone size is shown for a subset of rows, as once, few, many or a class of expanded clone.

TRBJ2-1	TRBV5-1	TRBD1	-	CASSLTGEQGPGEQFF	TGCGCCAGCAGCTTAACAGGGGAACAAGGGCCAGGTGAGCAGTTCTTC
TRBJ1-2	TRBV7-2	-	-	CASSQTDNYGYTF	TGTGCCAGCAGCCAGACAGACAACTATGGCTACACCTTC
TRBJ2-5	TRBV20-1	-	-	CSASTSTASETQYF	TGCAGTGCTAGTACTAGCACAGCATCCGAGACCCAGTACTTC
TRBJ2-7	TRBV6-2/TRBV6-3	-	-	CASSFTLREQYF	TGTGCCAGCAGTTTTACACTACGCGAGCAGTACTTC
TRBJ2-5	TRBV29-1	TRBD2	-	CSVHLGGDETQYF	TGCAGCGTTCATTTGGGGGGGGACGAGACCCAGTACTTC
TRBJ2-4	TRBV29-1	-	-	CSVEEGGITKNIQYF	TGCAGCGTTGAGGAGGGGGGGATCACCAAAAACATTCAGTACTTC
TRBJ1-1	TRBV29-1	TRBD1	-	CSGRKGQENTEAFF	TGCAGCGGGAGAAAGGGACAGGAGAACACTGAAGCTTTCTTT
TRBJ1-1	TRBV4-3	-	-	CASSQEDGSTEAFF	TGCGCCAGCAGCCAAGAAGACGGGAGCACTGAAGCTTTCTTT
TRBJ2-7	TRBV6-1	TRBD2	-	CASGDSGRSFLGEQYF	TGTGCCAGCGGTGATAGCGGGAGGTCTTTTTTGGGCGAGCAGTACTTC
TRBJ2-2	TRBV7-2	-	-	CASIKYTGELFF	TGTGCCAGCATTAAATATACCGGGGAGCTGTTTTTT
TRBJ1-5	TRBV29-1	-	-	CSVGQNNQPQHF	TGCAGCGTTGGACAGAATAATCAGCCCCAGCATTTT
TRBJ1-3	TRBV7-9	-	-	CASSPIGDSFGNTIYF	TGTGCCAGCAGCCCGATAGGAGACAGCTTTGGAAACACCATATATTTT
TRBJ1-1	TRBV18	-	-	CASSPAVHQIGEAFF	TGTGCCAGCTCACCCGCCGTCCACCAGATTGGTGAAGCTTTCTTT
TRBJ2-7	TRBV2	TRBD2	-	CASSPLAGGTYEQYF	TGTGCCAGCAGTCCTCTTGCGGGAGGTACCTACGAGCAGTACTTC
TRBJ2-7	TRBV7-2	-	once	CASSLLPGDGEQYF	TGTGCCAGCAGCTTGTTGCCGGGAGATGGAGAGCAGTACTTC